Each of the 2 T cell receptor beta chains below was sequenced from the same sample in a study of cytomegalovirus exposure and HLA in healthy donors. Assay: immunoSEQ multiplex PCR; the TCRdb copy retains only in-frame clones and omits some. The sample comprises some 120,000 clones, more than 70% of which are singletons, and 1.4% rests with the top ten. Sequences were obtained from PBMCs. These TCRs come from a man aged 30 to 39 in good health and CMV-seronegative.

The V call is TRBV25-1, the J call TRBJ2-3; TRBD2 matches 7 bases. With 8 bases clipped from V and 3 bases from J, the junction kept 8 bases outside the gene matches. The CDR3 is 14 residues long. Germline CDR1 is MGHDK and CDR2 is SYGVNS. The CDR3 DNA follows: TGTGCCAGCGCCGCTAGCGGAAAAACAGATACGCAGTATTTT. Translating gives CASAASGKTDTQYF.

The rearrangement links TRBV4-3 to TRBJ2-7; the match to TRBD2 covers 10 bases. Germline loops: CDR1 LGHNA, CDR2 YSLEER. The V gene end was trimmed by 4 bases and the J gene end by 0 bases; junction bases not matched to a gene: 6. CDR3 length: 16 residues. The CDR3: CASSRSLAGNSYEQYF. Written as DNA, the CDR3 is TGCGCCAGCAGCCGCTCACTAGCGGGAAACTCCTACGAGCAGTACTTC.